This T cell receptor beta chain was recorded in a study of T cells after yellow fever vaccination. TCRdb independently ran MiXCR on the 5' RACE reads; one entry per CDR3 protein. The table has some 500,000 distinct CDR3 sequences, roughly 13% seen once; the top ten hold over 11%. Per the germline V gene, CDR1 is SGHNT and CDR2 is YYREEE (reference sequence). This CDR3 has 18 amino acids. V lost 2 bases to trimming and J lost 0 bases; unmatched junction nucleotides: 5. This TCR was sampled from a man aged 30-40 years who received the YFV17D yellow fever vaccine. The chain carries TRBV5-4 and TRBJ2-1, with 13 bases that match TRBD2. The input for sequencing was PBMCs, taken on the day of the yellow fever booster vaccination. CDR3 sequence reads: CASSFWTSGRPSYNEQFF. Here the CDR3 DNA reads TGTGCCAGCAGCTTCTGGACTAGCGGGAGACCCTCCTACAATGAGCAGTTCTTC.